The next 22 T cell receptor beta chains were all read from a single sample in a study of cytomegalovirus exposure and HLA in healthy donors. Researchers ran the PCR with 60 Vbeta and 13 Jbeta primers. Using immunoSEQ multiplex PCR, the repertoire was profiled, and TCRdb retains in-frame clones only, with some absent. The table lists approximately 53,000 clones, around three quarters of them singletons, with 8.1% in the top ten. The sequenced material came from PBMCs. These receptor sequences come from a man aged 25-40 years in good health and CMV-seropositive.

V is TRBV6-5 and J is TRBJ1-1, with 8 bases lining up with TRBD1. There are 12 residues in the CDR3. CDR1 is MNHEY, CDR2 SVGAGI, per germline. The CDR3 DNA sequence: TGTGCGCAGGGGGCGCGGAACACTGAAGCTTTCTTT. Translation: CAQGARNTEAFF.

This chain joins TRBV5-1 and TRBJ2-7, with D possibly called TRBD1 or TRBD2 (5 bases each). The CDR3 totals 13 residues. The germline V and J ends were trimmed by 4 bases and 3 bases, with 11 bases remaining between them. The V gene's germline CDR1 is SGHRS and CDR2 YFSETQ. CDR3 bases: TGCGCCAGCAGCGTGGGGGAGTTCTACGAGCAGTACTTC. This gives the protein CASSVGEFYEQYF.

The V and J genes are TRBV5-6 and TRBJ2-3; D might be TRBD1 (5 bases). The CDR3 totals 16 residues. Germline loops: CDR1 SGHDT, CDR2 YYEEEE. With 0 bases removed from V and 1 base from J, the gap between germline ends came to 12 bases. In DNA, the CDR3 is TGTGCCAGCAGCTTGGCGCAGGGTGGGGGCACAGATACGCAGTATTTT. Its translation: CASSLAQGGGTDTQYF.

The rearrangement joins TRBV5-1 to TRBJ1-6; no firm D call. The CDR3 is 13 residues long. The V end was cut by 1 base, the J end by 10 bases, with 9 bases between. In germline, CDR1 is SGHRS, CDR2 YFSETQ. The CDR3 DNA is TGCGCCAGCAGCTTGACAGAACAGTCACCCCTCCACTTT. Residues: CASSLTEQSPLHF.

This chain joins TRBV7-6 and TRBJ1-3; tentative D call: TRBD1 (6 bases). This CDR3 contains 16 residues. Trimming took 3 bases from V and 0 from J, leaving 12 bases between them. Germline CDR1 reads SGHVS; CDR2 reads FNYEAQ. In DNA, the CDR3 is TGTGCCAGCAGCTTTTCGACAGGTAGCTCTGGAAACACCATATATTTT. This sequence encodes CASSFSTGSSGNTIYF.

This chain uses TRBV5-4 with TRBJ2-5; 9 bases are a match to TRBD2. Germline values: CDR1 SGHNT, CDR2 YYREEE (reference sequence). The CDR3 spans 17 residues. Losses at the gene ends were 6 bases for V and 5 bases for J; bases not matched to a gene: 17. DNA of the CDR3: TGTGCCAGCACCCGGGAGGGAGGGCGGGGGGGCCAGGAGACCCAGTACTTC. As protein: CASTREGGRGGQETQYF.

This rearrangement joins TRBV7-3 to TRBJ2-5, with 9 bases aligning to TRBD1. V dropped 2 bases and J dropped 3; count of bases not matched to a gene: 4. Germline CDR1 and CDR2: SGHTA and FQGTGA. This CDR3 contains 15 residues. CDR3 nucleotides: TGTGCCAGCAGCTTACTTGGGACAGGGAAAGAGACCCAGTACTTC. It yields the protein CASSLLGTGKETQYF.

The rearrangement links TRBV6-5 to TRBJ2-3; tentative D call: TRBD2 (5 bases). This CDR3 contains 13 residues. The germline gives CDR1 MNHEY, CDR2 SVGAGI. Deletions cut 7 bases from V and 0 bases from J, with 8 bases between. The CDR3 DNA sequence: TGTGCCAGCAAACGCGGGAGCACAGATACGCAGTATTTT. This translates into CASKRGSTDTQYF.

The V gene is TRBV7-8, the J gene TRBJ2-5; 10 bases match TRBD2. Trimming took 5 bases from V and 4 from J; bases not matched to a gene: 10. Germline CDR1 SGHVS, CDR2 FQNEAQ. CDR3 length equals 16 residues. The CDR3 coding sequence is TGTGCCAGCAGCATAAGAGCGGGGGGGCACGTAGAGACCCAGTACTTC. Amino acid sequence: CASSIRAGGHVETQYF.

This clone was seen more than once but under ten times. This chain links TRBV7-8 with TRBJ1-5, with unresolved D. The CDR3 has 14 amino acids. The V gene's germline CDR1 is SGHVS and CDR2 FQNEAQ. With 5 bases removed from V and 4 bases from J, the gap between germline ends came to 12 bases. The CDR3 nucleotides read TGTGCCAGCAGCACTCGAGGCGTTAATCAGCCCCAGCATTTT. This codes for CASSTRGVNQPQHF.

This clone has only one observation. The CDR3 region is CASSVEWTSNYEQYF. The CDR3 DNA is TGTGCCAGCAGCGTAGAATGGACAAGCAACTACGAGCAGTACTTC. The chain couples TRBV9 to TRBJ2-7, with D tentatively TRBD1 (5 bases). The CDR3 runs 15 residues. V lost 0 bases to trimming and J lost 3 bases, with 13 bases between them. The germline gives CDR1 SGDLS, CDR2 YYNGEE. The entire variable domain, with the rest obtained from reference TRBV9 and TRBJ2-7, is as follows: DSGVTQTPKHLITATGQRVTLRCSPRSGDLSVYWYQQSLDQGLQFLIQYYNGEERAKGNILERFSAQQFPDLHSELNLSSLELGDSALYFCASSVEWTSNYEQYFGPGTRLTVT.

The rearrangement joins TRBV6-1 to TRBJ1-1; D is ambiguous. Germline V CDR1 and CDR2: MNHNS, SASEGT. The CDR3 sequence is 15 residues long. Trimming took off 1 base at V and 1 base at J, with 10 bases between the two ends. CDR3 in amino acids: CASSEVVGGNTEAFF. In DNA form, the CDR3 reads TGTGCCAGCAGTGAAGTTGTCGGTGGGAACACTGAAGCTTTCTTT.

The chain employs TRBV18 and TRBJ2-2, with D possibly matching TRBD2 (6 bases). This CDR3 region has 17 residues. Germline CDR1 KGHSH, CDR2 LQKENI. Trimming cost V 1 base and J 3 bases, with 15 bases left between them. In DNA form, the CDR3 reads TGTGCCAGCTCACCACTCGCTACTCCGGGGGACACCGGGGAGCTGTTTTTT. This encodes CASSPLATPGDTGELFF.

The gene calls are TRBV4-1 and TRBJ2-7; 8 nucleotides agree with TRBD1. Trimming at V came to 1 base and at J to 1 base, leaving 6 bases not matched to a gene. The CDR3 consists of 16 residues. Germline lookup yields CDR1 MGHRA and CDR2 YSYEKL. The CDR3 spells CASSQGQGAPSYEQYF. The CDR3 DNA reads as TGCGCCAGCAGCCAAGGCCAGGGGGCCCCTTCCTACGAGCAGTACTTC.

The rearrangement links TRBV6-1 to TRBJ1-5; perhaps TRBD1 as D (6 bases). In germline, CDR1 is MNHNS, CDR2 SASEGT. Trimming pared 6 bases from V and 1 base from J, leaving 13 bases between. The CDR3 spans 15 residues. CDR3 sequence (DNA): TGTGCCAGCAGCCAGCAGGGGTTGAGCAATCAGCCCCAGCATTTT. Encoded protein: CASSQQGLSNQPQHF.

CDR3 sequence reads: CASSPSLSNEQFF. CDR3 bases: TGTGCCAGCTCACCATCTCTCAGCAATGAGCAGTTCTTC. This rearrangement joins TRBV18 to TRBJ2-1; D is undetermined. CDR3 length: 13 amino acids. Germline-derived CDR1 and CDR2 are KGHSH and LQKENI. The V gene lost 2 bases and the J gene lost 6 bases, with 8 bases spanning the gap.

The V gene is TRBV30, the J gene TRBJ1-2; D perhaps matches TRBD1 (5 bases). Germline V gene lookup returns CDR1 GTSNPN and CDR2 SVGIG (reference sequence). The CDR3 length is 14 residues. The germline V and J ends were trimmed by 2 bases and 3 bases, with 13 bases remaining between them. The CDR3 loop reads CAWSRLSGYYGYTF. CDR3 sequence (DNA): TGTGCCTGGAGTCGGCTTTCAGGGTACTATGGCTACACCTTC.

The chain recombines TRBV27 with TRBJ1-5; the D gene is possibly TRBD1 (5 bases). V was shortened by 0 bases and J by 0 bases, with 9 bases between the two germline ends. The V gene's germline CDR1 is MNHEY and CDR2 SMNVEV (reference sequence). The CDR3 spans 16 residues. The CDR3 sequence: CASSLSAGYSNQPQHF. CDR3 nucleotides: TGTGCCAGCAGTTTATCGGCAGGGTATAGCAATCAGCCCCAGCATTTT.

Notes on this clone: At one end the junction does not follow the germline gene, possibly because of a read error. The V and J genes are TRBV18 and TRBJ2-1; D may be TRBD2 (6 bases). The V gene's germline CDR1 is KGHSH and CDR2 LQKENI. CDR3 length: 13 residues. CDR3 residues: CAGSPDYLNEQFF. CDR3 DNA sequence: TGTGCCGGCTCACCGGACTACCTTAATGAGCAGTTCTTC.

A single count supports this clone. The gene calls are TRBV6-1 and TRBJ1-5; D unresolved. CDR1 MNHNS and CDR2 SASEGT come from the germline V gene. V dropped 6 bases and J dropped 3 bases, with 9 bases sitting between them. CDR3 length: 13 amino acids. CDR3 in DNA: TGTGCCAGCAGACCCGAGAACAATCAGCCCCAGCATTTT. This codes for CASRPENNQPQHF.

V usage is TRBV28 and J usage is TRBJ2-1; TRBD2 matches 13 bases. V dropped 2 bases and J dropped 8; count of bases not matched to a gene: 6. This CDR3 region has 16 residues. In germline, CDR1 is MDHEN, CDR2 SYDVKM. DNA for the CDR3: TGTGCCAGCAGTTTAGACACTAGCGGGGGGGCAGATGAGCAGTTCTTC. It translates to CASSLDTSGGADEQFF.

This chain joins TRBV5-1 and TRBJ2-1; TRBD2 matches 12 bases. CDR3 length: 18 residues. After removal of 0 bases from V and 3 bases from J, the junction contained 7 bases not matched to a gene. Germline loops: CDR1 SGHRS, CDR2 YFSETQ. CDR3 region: CASSLGTSGALVYNEQFF. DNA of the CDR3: TGCGCCAGCAGCTTGGGGACTAGCGGGGCGCTCGTCTACAATGAGCAGTTCTTC.